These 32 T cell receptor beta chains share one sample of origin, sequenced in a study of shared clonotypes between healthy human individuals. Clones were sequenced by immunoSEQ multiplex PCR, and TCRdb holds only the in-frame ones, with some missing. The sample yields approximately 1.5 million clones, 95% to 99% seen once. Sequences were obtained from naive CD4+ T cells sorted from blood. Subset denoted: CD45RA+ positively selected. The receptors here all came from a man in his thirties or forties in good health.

Here the CDR3 reads CASSPAGQVNQPQHF. The CDR3 DNA follows: TGTGCCAGCTCACCAGCGGGGCAGGTTAATCAGCCCCAGCATTTT. The genes are TRBV18 and TRBJ1-5; perhaps TRBD1 as D (5 bases). The CDR3 spans 15 residues. V dropped 2 bases and J dropped 4 bases, with 12 bases sitting between them. In germline, CDR1 is KGHSH, CDR2 LQKENI.

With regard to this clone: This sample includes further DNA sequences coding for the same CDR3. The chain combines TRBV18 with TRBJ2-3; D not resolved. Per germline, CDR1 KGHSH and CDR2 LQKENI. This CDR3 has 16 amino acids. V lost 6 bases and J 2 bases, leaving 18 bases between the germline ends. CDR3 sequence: CASSPLRGTSTDTQYF. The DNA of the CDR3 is TGTGCCAGCTCCCCGTTAAGAGGAACGTCCACAGATACGCAGTATTTT.

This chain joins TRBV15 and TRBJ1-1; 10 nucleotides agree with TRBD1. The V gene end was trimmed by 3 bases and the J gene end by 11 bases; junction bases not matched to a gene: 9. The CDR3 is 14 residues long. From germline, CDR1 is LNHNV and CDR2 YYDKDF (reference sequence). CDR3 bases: TGTGCCACCAGCAGTAGACAGGGGGCCAGGGGGGCTTTCTTT. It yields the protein CATSSRQGARGAFF.

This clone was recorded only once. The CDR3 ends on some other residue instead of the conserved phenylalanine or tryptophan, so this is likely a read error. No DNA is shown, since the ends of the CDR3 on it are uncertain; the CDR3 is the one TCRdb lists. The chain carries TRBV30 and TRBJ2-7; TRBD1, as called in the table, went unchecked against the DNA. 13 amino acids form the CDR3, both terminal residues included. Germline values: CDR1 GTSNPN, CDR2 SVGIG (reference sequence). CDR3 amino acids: CAWTIDRVRPIVY.

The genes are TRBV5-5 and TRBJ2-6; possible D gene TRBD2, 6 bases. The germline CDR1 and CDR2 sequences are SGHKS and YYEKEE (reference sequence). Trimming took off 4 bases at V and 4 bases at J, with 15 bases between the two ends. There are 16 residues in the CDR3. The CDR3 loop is CASSPTAGLGANVLTF. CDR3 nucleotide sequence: TGTGCCAGCAGCCCCACCGCGGGGCTGGGGGCCAACGTCCTGACTTTC.

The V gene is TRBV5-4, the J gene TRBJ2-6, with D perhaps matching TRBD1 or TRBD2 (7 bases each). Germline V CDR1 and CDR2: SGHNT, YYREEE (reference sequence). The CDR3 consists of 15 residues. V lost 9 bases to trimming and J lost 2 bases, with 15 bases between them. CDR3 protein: CATGGGGTGANVLTF. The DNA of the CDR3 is TGTGCCACCGGGGGAGGGGGCACTGGGGCCAACGTCCTGACTTTC.

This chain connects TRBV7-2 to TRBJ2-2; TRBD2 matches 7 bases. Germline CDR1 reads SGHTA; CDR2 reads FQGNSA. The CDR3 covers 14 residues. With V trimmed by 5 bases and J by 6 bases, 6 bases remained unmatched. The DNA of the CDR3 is TGTGCCAGCAGCCCCGGACTAGTCGCCGGGGAGCTGTTTTTT. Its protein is CASSPGLVAGELFF. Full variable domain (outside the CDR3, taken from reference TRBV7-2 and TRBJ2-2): GAGVSQSPSNKVTEKGKDVELRCDPISGHTALYWYRQSLGQGLEFLIYFQGNSAPDKSGLPSDRFSAERTGGSVSTLTIQRTQQEDSAVYLCASSPGLVAGELFFGEGSRLTVL.

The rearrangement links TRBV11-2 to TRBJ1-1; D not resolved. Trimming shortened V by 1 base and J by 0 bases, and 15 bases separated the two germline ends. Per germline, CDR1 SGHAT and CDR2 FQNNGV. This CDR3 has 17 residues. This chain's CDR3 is CASSLVPPDLMNTEAFF. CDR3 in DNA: TGTGCCAGCAGCTTAGTCCCACCTGACTTGATGAACACTGAAGCTTTCTTT.

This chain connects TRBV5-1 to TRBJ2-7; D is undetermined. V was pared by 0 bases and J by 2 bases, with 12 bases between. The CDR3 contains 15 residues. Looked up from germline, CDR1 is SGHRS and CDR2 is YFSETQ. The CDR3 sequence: CASSLGSSATYEQYF. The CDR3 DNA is TGCGCCAGCAGCTTGGGGTCGTCCGCTACCTACGAGCAGTACTTC.

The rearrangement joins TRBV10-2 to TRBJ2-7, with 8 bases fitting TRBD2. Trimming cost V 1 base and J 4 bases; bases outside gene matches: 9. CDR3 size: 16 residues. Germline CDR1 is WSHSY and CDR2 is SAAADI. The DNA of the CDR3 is TGCGCCAGCAGTGAGTATCTAGCGGGCGATGAATACGAGCAGTACTTC. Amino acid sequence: CASSEYLAGDEYEQYF.

The CDR3 here is CASMTGRSSSEQYF. CDR3 nucleotides: TGTGCCAGCATGACGGGCCGTAGTAGTAGCGAGCAGTACTTC. V and J are TRBV2 and TRBJ2-7; D call uncertain. CDR3 size: 14 residues. The V end lost 7 bases, the J end lost 6 bases, and 19 bases lay between the germline ends. The V gene's germline CDR1 is SNHLY and CDR2 FYNNEI.

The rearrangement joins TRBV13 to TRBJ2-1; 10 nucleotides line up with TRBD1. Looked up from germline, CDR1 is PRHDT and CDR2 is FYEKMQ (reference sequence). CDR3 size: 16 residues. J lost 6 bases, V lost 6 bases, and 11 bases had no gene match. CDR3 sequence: CASSLLTGTGVNEQFF. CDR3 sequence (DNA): TGTGCCAGCAGTTTACTTACCGGGACAGGGGTCAATGAGCAGTTCTTC.

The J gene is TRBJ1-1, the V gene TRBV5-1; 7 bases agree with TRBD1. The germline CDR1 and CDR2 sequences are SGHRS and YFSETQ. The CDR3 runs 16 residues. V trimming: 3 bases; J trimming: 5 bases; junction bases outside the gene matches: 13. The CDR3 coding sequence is TGCGCCAGCAGCTCACCGACAGGGACTAGAAAAACTGAAGCTTTCTTT. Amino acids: CASSSPTGTRKTEAFF.

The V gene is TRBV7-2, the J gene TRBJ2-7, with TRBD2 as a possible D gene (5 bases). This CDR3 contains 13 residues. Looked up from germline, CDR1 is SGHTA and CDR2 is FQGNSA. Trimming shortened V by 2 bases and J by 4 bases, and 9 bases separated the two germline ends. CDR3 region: CASSLSRTYEQYF. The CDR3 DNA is TGTGCCAGCAGCTTATCGAGGACTTACGAGCAGTACTTC.

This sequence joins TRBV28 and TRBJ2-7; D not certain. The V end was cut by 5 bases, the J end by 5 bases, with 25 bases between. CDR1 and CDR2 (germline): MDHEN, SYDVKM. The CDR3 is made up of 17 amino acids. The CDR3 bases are TGTGCCAGCAGTGCACCCGCCCAGAAACCCTATGTCCACGAGCAGTACTTC. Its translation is CASSAPAQKPYVHEQYF.

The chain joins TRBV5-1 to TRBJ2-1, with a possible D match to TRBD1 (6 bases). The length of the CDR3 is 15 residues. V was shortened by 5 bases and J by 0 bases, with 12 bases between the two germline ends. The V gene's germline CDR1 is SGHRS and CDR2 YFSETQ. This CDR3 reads CASRSGTSSYNEQFF. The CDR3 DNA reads TGCGCCAGCAGATCCGGGACAAGCTCCTACAATGAGCAGTTCTTC.

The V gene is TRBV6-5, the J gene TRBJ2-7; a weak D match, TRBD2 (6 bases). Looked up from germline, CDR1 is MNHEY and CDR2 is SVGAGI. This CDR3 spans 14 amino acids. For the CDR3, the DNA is TGTGCGTCGCGAAGGGACTTGCAATCCTACGAGCAGTACTTC. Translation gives CASRRDLQSYEQYF.

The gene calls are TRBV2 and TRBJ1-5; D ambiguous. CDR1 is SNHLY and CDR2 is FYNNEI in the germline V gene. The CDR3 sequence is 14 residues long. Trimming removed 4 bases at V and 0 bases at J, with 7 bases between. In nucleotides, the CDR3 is TGTGCCAGCAGTGTCGGCATTAGCAATCAGCCCCAGCATTTT. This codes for CASSVGISNQPQHF.

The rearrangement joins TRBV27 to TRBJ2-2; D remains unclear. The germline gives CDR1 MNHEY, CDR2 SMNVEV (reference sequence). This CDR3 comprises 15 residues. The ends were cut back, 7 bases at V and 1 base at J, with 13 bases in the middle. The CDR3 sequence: CASTQPPVNTGELFF. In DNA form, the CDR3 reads TGTGCCAGCACCCAACCCCCAGTGAACACCGGGGAGCTGTTTTTT.

CDR3 nucleotides: TGTGCCACGGGGGCGCCGGACACCGGGGAGCTGTTTTTT. Protein product: CATGAPDTGELFF. The chain recombines TRBV28 with TRBJ2-2; D may match TRBD1 or TRBD2 (6 bases each). Germline CDR1 and CDR2: MDHEN and SYDVKM. Trimming pared 10 bases from V and 3 bases from J, leaving 12 bases between. The CDR3 length is 13 residues.

The CDR3 DNA reads as TGTGCCAGCAGCTTGGGCAGGGGGGAAAATGGGCCCCAGCATTTT. It codes for CASSLGRGENGPQHF. The chain links TRBV5-6 to TRBJ1-5; 7 bases line up with TRBD1. Germline assignment: CDR1 SGHDT and CDR2 YYEEEE. Trimming removed 0 bases from V and 9 bases from J; junction bases left unmatched: 9. There are 15 residues in the CDR3.

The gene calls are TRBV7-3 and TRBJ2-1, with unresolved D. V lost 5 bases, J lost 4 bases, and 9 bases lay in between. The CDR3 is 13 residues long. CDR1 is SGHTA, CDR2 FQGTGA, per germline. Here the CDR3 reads CASSSTEYNEQFF. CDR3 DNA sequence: TGTGCCAGCAGCAGCACAGAGTACAATGAGCAGTTCTTC. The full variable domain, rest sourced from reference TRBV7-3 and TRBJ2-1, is GAGVSQTPSNKVTEKGKYVELRCDPISGHTALYWYRQSLGQGPEFLIYFQGTGAADDSGLPNDRFFAVRPEGSVSTLKIQRTERGDSAVYLCASSSTEYNEQFFGPGTRLTVL.

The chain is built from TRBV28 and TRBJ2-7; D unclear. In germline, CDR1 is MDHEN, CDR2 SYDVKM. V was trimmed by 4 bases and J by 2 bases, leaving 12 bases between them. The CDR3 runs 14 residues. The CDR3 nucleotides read TGTGCCAGCAGTTCCCTAGGGTTTCCCTACGAGCAGTACTTC. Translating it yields CASSSLGFPYEQYF.

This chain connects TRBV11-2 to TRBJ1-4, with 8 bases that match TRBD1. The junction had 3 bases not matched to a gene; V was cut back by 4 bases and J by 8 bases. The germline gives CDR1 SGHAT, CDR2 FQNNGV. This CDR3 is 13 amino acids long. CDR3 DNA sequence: TGTGCCAGCAGCTCAGGGGGCGAGGAAAAACTGTTTTTT. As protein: CASSSGGEEKLFF.

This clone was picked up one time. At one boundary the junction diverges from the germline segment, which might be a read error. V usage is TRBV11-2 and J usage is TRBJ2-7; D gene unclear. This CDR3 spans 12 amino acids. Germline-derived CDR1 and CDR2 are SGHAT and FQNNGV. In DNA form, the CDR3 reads TGTGCCAGCCGCTTAGTCGGCCACGAGCAGTACTTC. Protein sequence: CASRLVGHEQYF.

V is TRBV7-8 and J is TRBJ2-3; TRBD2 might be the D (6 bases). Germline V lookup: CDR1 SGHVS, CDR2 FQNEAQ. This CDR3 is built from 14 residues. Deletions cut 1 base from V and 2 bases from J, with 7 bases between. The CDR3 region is CASSLGTITDTQYF. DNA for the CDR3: TGTGCCAGCAGCTTAGGGACTATCACAGATACGCAGTATTTT.

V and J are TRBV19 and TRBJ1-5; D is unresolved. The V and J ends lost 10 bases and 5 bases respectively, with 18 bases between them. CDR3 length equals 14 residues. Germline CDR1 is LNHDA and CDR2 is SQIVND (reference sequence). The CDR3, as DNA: TGTGCCACTTCCCCCCGGGCCGACTATCAGCCCCAGCATTTT. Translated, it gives CATSPRADYQPQHF.

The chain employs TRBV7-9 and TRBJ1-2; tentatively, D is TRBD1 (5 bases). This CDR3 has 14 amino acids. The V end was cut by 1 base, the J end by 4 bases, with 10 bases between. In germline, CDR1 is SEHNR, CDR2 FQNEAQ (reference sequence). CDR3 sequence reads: CASSLVEGSYGYTF. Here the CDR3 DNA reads TGTGCCAGCAGCTTAGTTGAGGGGAGCTATGGCTACACCTTC.

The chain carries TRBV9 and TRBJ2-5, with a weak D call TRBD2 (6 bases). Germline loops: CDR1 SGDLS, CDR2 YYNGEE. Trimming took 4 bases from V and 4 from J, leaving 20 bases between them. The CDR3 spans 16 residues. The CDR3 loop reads CASSPRLDSVGETQYF. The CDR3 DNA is TGTGCCAGCAGCCCTAGACTAGATTCCGTTGGAGAGACCCAGTACTTC.

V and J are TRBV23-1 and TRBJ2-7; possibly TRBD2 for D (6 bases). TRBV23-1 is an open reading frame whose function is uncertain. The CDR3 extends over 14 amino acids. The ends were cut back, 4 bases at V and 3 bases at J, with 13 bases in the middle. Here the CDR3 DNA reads TGCGCCAGCAGTCCCCGGGACTCCCACTACGAGCAGTACTTC. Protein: CASSPRDSHYEQYF.

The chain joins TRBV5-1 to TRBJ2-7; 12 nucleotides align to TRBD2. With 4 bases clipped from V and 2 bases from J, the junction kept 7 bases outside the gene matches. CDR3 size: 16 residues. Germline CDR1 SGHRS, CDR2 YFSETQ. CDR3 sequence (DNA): TGCGCCAGCAGCATCCGGACTAGCGGGACCCCCTACGAGCAGTACTTC. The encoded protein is CASSIRTSGTPYEQYF.

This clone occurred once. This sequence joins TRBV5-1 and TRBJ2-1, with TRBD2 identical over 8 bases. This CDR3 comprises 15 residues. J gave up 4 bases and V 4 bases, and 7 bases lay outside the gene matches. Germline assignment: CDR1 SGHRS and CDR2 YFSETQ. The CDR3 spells CASSQETSDYNEQFF. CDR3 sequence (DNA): TGCGCCAGCAGCCAAGAGACTAGCGATTACAATGAGCAGTTCTTC.